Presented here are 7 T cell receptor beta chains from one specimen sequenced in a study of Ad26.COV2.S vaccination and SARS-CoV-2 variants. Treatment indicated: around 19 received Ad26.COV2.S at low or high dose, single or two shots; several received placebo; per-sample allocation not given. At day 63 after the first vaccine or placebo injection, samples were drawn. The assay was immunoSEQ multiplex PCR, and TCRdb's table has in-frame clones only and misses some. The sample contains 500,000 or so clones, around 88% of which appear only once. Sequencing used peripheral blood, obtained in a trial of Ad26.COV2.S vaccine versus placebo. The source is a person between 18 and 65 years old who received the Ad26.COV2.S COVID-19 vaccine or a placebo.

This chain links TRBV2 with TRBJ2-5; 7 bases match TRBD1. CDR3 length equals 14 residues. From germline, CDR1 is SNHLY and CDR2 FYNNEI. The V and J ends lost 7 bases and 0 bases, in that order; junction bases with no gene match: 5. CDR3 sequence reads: CASKTGQYQETQYF. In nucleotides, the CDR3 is TGTGCCAGCAAGACAGGGCAGTACCAAGAGACCCAGTACTTC.

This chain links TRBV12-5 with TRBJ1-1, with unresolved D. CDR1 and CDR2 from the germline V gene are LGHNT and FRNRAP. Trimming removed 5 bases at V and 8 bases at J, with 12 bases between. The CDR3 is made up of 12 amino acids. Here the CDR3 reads CASGLRTGEAFF. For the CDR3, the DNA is TGTGCTAGTGGTCTCAGGACTGGCGAAGCTTTCTTT.

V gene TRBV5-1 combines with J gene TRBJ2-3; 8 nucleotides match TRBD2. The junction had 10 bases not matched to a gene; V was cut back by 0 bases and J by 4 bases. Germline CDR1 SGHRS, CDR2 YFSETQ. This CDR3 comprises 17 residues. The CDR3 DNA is TGCGCCAGCAGCTTGGAACCTACACATAGCGGGGCAGATACGCAGTATTTT. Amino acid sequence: CASSLEPTHSGADTQYF.

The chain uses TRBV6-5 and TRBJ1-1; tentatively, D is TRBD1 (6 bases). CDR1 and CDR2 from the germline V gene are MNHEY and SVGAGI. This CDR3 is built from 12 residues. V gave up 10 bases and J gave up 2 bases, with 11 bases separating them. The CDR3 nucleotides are TGTGCCACATACAGGGTCAACACTGAAGCTTTCTTT. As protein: CATYRVNTEAFF.

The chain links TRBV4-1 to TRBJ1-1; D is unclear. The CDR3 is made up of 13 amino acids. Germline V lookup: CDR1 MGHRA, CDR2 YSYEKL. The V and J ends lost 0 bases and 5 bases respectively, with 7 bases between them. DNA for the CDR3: TGCGCCAGCAGCCAAGATAGACGTACTGAAGCTTTCTTT. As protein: CASSQDRRTEAFF.

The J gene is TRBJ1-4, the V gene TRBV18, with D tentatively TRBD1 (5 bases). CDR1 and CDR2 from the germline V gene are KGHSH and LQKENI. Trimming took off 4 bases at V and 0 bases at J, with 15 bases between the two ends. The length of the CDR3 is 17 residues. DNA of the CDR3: TGTGCCAGCTCACACAAGGGGCAGGGAACAACTAATGAAAAACTGTTTTTT. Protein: CASSHKGQGTTNEKLFF.

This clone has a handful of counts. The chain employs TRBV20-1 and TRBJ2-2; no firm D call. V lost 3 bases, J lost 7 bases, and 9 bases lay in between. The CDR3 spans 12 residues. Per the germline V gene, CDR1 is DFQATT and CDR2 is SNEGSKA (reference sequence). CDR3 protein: CSASGLYGELFF. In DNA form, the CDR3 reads TGCAGTGCTAGTGGGCTTTACGGGGAGCTGTTTTTT.